These T cell receptor beta chains were read from a single sample in a study of blood T cell repertoires in COVID-19. The table came from immunoSEQ multiplex PCR; TCRdb's copy has only in-frame clones and leaves some out. The repertoire holds about 240,000 clones, roughly 80% seen once, with about 4.4% in the top ten. The sequenced sample was peripheral blood. These receptors were collected from a woman between 65 and 79 years old with acute or convalescent COVID-19. The CDR3 runs from the conserved cysteine through the conserved F or W. D genes are given only for firm matches. Clone size is not always given. Where it is, it says once, few, many or a class for expanded clones.

.	TRBV28	.	TRBJ2-6	CASRKQAPSGANVLTF	TGTGCCAGCAGGAAACAGGCGCCCTCTGGGGCCAACGTCCTGACTTTC
.	TRBV30	once	TRBJ1-6	CAWRRGEASPLHF	TGTGCCTGGAGAAGGGGCGAGGCCTCACCCCTCCACTTT
.	TRBV27	.	TRBJ2-1	CASSPRDRLYPATPEQFF	TGTGCCAGCAGCCCGAGAGACCGACTTTACCCCGCTACCCCTGAGCAGTTCTTC
TRBD1	TRBV28	.	TRBJ1-5	CASSLGDRVNQPQHF	TGTGCCAGCAGTTTGGGGGACAGGGTCAATCAGCCCCAGCATTTT
TRBD2	TRBV19	once	TRBJ2-5	CASSMARGGLETQYF	TGTGCCAGTAGTATGGCGCGGGGGGGCCTTGAGACCCAGTACTTC
TRBD1	TRBV3-1/TRBV3-2	.	TRBJ1-2	CASSLTVDRGSSGYTF	TGTGCCAGCAGCCTTACCGTCGACAGGGGGTCGAGTGGCTACACCTTC
TRBD1	TRBV19	.	TRBJ1-2	CASTLQGGNYGYTF	TGTGCCAGTACCCTACAGGGGGGGAACTATGGCTACACCTTC
.	TRBV6-4	once	TRBJ1-2	CASSEGGTYGYTF	TGTGCCAGCAGTGAGGGAGGGACCTATGGCTACACCTTC
.	TRBV2	.	TRBJ1-1	CASSSQGGNTEAFF	TGTGCCAGCAGTTCACAAGGGGGTAACACTGAAGCTTTCTTT
TRBD1	TRBV5-4	.	TRBJ1-4	CASSLRTGAEKLFF	TGTGCCAGCAGCCTACGGACAGGGGCGGAAAAACTGTTTTTT
TRBD1	TRBV14	.	TRBJ2-1	CASSQLNRGYNEQFF	TGTGCCAGCAGCCAACTCAACAGGGGCTACAATGAGCAGTTCTTC
.	TRBV6-2/TRBV6-3	.	TRBJ1-5	CASSYQGTGNQPQHF	TGTGCCAGCAGTTACCAGGGTACGGGCAATCAGCCCCAGCATTTT
TRBD1	TRBV19	.	TRBJ1-4	CASRGTGGVTNEKLFF	TGTGCCAGTAGGGGGACAGGAGGTGTAACTAATGAAAAACTGTTTTTT
TRBD1	TRBV9	.	TRBJ2-1	CASSVAGTGTYNEQFF	TGTGCCAGCAGCGTAGCTGGGACAGGGACCTACAATGAGCAGTTCTTC
TRBD1	TRBV11-2	.	TRBJ2-7	CASSPSMGQISYEQYF	TGTGCCAGCAGCCCGTCAATGGGACAGATCTCCTACGAGCAGTACTTC
.	TRBV5-1	.	TRBJ1-6	CASREISSYNSPLHF	TGCGCCAGCAGGGAGATAAGCTCCTATAATTCACCCCTCCACTTT
.	TRBV11-2	.	TRBJ2-7	CASSQRGGAYEQYF	TGTGCCAGCAGCCAGAGGGGGGGAGCCTACGAGCAGTACTTC
TRBD1	TRBV19	.	TRBJ1-2	CASSGTGALYGYTF	TGTGCCAGTAGCGGGACAGGGGCCCTCTATGGCTACACCTTC
.	TRBV3-1/TRBV3-2	.	TRBJ2-3	CASSQGDTDTQYF	TGTGCCAGCTCGCAGGGTGATACAGATACGCAGTATTTT
.	TRBV7-2	once	TRBJ2-5	CASSLGGLGQETQYF	TGTGCCAGCAGCTTAGGAGGGTTGGGGCAAGAGACCCAGTACTTC
.	TRBV6-5	.	TRBJ1-6	CASSFGGGSNSPLHF	TGTGCCAGCAGTTTCGGGGGAGGTAGTAATTCACCCCTCCACTTT
.	TRBV2	few	TRBJ1-5	CASSGGLDQPQHF	TGTGCCAGCAGTGGGGGGCTGGATCAGCCCCAGCATTTT
.	TRBV7-9	once	TRBJ1-2	CASSLDSVMGRADGYTF	TGTGCCAGCAGCTTAGACTCCGTAATGGGCAGGGCCGACGGCTACACCTTC
.	TRBV24-1	.	TRBJ1-2	CATSDPNRDGYTF	TGTGCCACCAGTGATCCCAACAGGGATGGCTACACCTTC
TRBD1	TRBV6-5	.	TRBJ1-3	CASSFDRDGNTIYF	TGTGCCAGCAGCTTCGACAGGGACGGAAACACCATATATTTT
.	TRBV10-3	.	TRBJ1-2	CAISESPVEGNYGYTF	TGTGCCATCAGTGAGTCTCCGGTAGAGGGTAACTATGGCTACACCTTC
TRBD1	TRBV4-3	many	TRBJ1-2	CASSQDRDRAGFF	TGCGCCAGCAGCCAAGATCGGGACAGGGCGGGTTTCTTC
.	TRBV28	few	TRBJ1-1	CASSLYGQSNTEAFF	TGTGCCAGCAGTTTATACGGACAGTCGAACACTGAAGCTTTCTTT
.	TRBV15	.	TRBJ1-2	CATSDGKNYGYTF	TGTGCCACCAGCGACGGGAAAAACTATGGCTACACCTTC
TRBD1	TRBV6-5	.	TRBJ2-6	CASSWQGAGANVLTF	TGTGCCAGCAGTTGGCAGGGGGCTGGGGCCAACGTCCTGACTTTC
TRBD2	TRBV28	.	TRBJ2-7	CASSSSGGVDEQYF	TGTGCCAGCAGCTCTAGCGGGGGGGTGGACGAGCAGTACTTC
.	TRBV2	.	TRBJ1-5	CASSEARTSNQPQHF	TGTGCCAGCAGTGAAGCGAGAACTAGCAATCAGCCCCAGCATTTT
TRBD1	TRBV10-3	.	TRBJ1-4	CAISDQDRGANEKLFF	TGTGCCATCAGTGACCAGGACAGGGGCGCTAATGAAAAACTGTTTTTT
.	TRBV6-2/TRBV6-3	.	TRBJ2-7	CASSYGSVDYEQYF	TGTGCCAGCAGTTACGGTAGCGTTGACTACGAGCAGTACTTC
TRBD2	TRBV9	.	TRBJ2-5	CASSAPGAGLQETQYF	TGTGCCAGCAGCGCCCCGGGAGCGGGACTCCAAGAGACCCAGTACTTC
.	TRBV6-5	.	TRBJ1-2	CASRTDSDGYTF	TGTGCCAGCAGGACCGACTCCGATGGCTACACCTTC
.	TRBV5-6	few	TRBJ1-5	CASSTGQSSNQPQHF	TGTGCCAGCAGCACCGGACAGTCGAGCAATCAGCCCCAGCATTTT
.	TRBV28	.	TRBJ2-3	CASSLAPAVPDTQYF	TGTGCCAGCAGTTTGGCCCCCGCGGTCCCAGATACGCAGTATTTT
.	TRBV4-3	.	TRBJ1-1	CASSQVTAGLNTEAFF	TGCGCCAGCAGCCAAGTTACCGCAGGGTTGAACACTGAAGCTTTCTTT
.	TRBV30	.	TRBJ1-5	CAWSATDNQPQHF	TGTGCCTGGAGTGCGACAGATAATCAGCCCCAGCATTTT
TRBD1	TRBV24-1	.	TRBJ1-2	CATSEPGQGDGYTF	TGTGCCACCAGTGAGCCGGGACAGGGTGATGGCTACACCTTC
TRBD1	TRBV6-5	.	TRBJ1-2	CASSLIQGSYGYTF	TGTGCCAGCAGTCTTATACAGGGGAGCTATGGCTACACCTTC
.	TRBV3-1/TRBV3-2	.	TRBJ2-1	CASRGGGGSYNEQFF	TGTGCCAGCCGGGGCGGCGGGGGCTCGTACAATGAGCAGTTCTTC
TRBD1	TRBV18	.	TRBJ1-5	CASSPQGQANQPQHF	TGTGCCAGCTCACCTCAGGGACAGGCCAATCAGCCCCAGCATTTT
TRBD1	TRBV4-3	.	TRBJ2-2	CASSQERQGRDTGELFF	TGCGCCAGCAGCCAAGAGAGACAGGGGCGCGACACCGGGGAGCTGTTTTTT
.	TRBV7-8	once	TRBJ1-1	CASSWAIGNTEAFF	TGTGCCAGCAGCTGGGCAATCGGGAACACTGAAGCTTTCTTT
.	TRBV4-1	.	TRBJ2-7	CASSHFRAPYEQYF	TGCGCCAGCAGCCATTTTAGAGCCCCCTACGAGCAGTACTTC
.	TRBV29-1	.	TRBJ1-1	CSVAEGQANTEAFF	TGCAGCGTTGCCGAGGGCCAGGCGAACACTGAAGCTTTCTTT
TRBD1	TRBV29-1	.	TRBJ1-2	CSVNTGVGYGYTF	TGCAGCGTGAACACAGGGGTCGGCTATGGCTACACCTTC
.	TRBV7-8	.	TRBJ1-1	CASSLQGQTEAFF	TGTGCCAGCAGCCTGCAAGGACAGACTGAAGCTTTCTTT
TRBD1	TRBV7-9	.	TRBJ2-1	CASSLVTGASFLAYNEQFF	TGTGCCAGCAGCTTAGTGACAGGGGCTTCTTTCCTCGCCTACAATGAGCAGTTCTTC
TRBD1	TRBV29-1	once	TRBJ1-2	CSVEPTGYYGYTF	TGCAGCGTTGAACCGACAGGGTACTATGGCTACACCTTC
.	TRBV12-3/TRBV12-4	.	TRBJ1-4	CASTGSYNEKLFF	TGTGCCAGCACAGGGTCCTATAATGAAAAACTGTTTTTT
TRBD1	TRBV7-7	.	TRBJ2-7	CASSARDRSYEQYF	TGTGCCAGCAGCGCCCGGGACAGGAGTTACGAGCAGTACTTC
.	TRBV9	.	TRBJ2-1	CASSVLAQSSYNEQFF	TGTGCCAGCAGCGTCCTAGCGCAGAGCTCCTACAATGAGCAGTTCTTC
.	TRBV7-2	.	TRBJ1-2	CASSEQGGVNYGYTF	TGTGCCAGCAGTGAACAAGGGGGGGTGAACTATGGCTACACCTTC
.	TRBV3-1/TRBV3-2	.	TRBJ1-2	CASSTSGNYGYTF	TGTGCCAGCAGCACTTCGGGGAACTATGGCTACACCTTC
.	TRBV19	.	TRBJ1-6	CASSVTGGNNSPLHF	TGTGCCAGTAGCGTGACGGGGGGGAATAATTCACCCCTCCACTTT
TRBD1	TRBV7-9	once	TRBJ1-1	CASSTLGQGNTEAFF	TGTGCCAGCAGCACCCTAGGACAGGGGAACACTGAAGCTTTCTTT